The clone carrying this TCR beta chain appeared once. Its antigen is as yet unknown. This CDR3 comprises 18 residues. The V gene's germline CDR1 is SGDLS and CDR2 YYNGEE. With 1 base clipped from V and 6 bases from J, the junction kept 16 bases outside the gene matches. These data belong to a study of shared clonotypes between healthy human individuals. About the research overall: The study drew on a couple of women and three men aged 18 to 49 as donors.

Findings and caveats of the study: Sorted-subset samples were not fully sequenced, rarefaction indicated. Represented diversity (both genetic and exposure-history) was limited by the small number of donors. Lower generation probabilities were found for non-shared clonotypes than for those shared by all four donors.

The assay was immunoSEQ multiplex PCR, and TCRdb's table has in-frame clones only and misses some. The sample has more than 2 million clones; over 85% are singletons. Only CD45RO-negative cells positively selected for CCR7 counted as naive CD8 cells, so terminally differentiated effector memory CD45RA+ cells were excluded. The TCR was taken from a man aged 18 to 30 in good health. Some clones in this sample may be carry-over from other donors' samples. Sequences were obtained from naive CD8+ T cells from PBMCs. The chain is built from TRBV9 and TRBJ2-1, with 7 bases identical to TRBD1. Here the CDR3 DNA reads TGTGCCAGCAGCGTACGGATATCCGGGACAGAAAGGGGCAATGAGCAGTTCTTC. Protein: CASSVRISGTERGNEQFF.